What follows describes a single TCR beta chain. The antigen is undetermined. RNA transcripts yielded amplified TCR beta CDR3 regions. During a first-round RT-PCR of the TCR CDR3, the HTBI primer set was used. TCRdb processed the multiplex PCR reads anew with MiXCR; each CDR3 protein has one entry. The data show 480,000 or so distinct CDR3 sequences, with 46% seen just once and 44% held by the top ten. The CDR3 has 14 amino acids. The V gene end was trimmed by 5 bases and the J gene end by 8 bases; junction bases not matched to a gene: 8. Germline assignment: CDR1 SEHNR and CDR2 FQNEAQ (reference sequence). This specimen comes from a study of T cells in Graves' hyperthyroidism and ophthalmopathy. Researchers barred patients who had uncontrolled infection, other autoimmune disease, pregnancy or lactation. Study-wide findings and caveats: The model identified upcoming ophthalmopathy a median approximately 6.4 months ahead of onset.

The chain is built from TRBV7-9 and TRBJ1-4, with TRBD1 matching over 7 bases. The sequence derives from an adult woman with Graves' disease, either hyperthyroidism or ophthalmopathy (not recorded which). The specimen was peripheral blood or thyroid tissue (not recorded which). The CDR3 sequence: CASSHRDSTEKLFF. CDR3 DNA sequence: TGTGCCAGCAGCCACCGGGACAGCACCGAAAAACTGTTTTTT.